The 20 T cell receptor beta chains presented below share a single source sample, sequenced in a study of T cell repertoires in cytomegalovirus infection. The antigens for these receptors are not known. TCRdb analysed the reads with MiXCR anew, one entry per CDR3 protein. Of fewer than 350,000 distinct CDR3 sequences in the sample, roughly 29% were seen once. The material was cultured PBMCs, obtained from culture after CMV antigen stimulation. Every receptor here comes from a human donor in good health (CMV status not recorded). Some clones in this sample may be carry-over from other donors' samples.

The chain recombines TRBV5-4 with TRBJ2-1, with no clear D. The V gene's germline CDR1 is SGHNT and CDR2 YYREEE (reference sequence). The CDR3 is 15 residues long. Between the trimmed V and J ends, which lost 7 bases and 9 bases, there was a span of 23 bases. The chain's CDR3 is CASVIHGGGSGEQFF. The DNA of the CDR3 is TGTGCCAGCGTGATACATGGCGGTGGTTCGGGTGAGCAGTTCTTC.

The chain uses TRBV11-2 and TRBJ2-7; 7 bases map to TRBD2. This CDR3 contains 15 residues. V lost 4 bases and J lost 5; bases outside the gene matches: 11. CDR1 and CDR2 from the germline V gene are SGHAT and FQNNGV. CDR3 protein: CASSSVRTRSHEQYF. The CDR3 DNA is TGTGCCAGCAGCTCTGTAAGGACTAGGTCCCACGAGCAGTACTTC. Full variable domain (missing parts from reference TRBV11-2 and TRBJ2-7): EAGVAQSPRYKIIEKRQSVAFWCNPISGHATLYWYQQILGQGPKLLIQFQNNGVVDDSQLPKDRFSAERLKGVDSTLKIQPAKLEDSAVYLCASSSVRTRSHEQYFGPGTRLTVT.

This clonotype turned up a few times. This rearrangement joins TRBV28 to TRBJ1-3; possible D gene TRBD1, 6 bases. The V and J ends lost 2 bases and 4 bases respectively, with 18 bases between them. Per germline, CDR1 MDHEN and CDR2 SYDVKM. The length of the CDR3 is 17 residues. The CDR3 loop reads CASSLLGQIHPGNTIYF. In nucleotides, the CDR3 is TGTGCCAGCAGTTTACTCGGACAGATCCATCCCGGAAACACCATATATTTT.

This clonotype appeared a few times. This sequence joins TRBV5-1 and TRBJ2-7; TRBD1 aligns across 9 bases. V lost 4 bases and J lost 3; bases outside the gene matches: 8. The CDR3 covers 15 residues. Germline assignment: CDR1 SGHRS and CDR2 YFSETQ. CDR3 protein: CASSPWTGEGYEQYF. The CDR3 nucleotides are TGCGCCAGCAGCCCGTGGACAGGGGAGGGCTACGAGCAGTACTTC. Filled out from reference TRBV5-1 and TRBJ2-7, the complete variable domain reads KAGVTQTPRYLIKTRGQQVTLSCSPISGHRSVSWYQQTPGQGLQFLFEYFSETQRNKGNFPGRFSGRQFSNSRSEMNVSTLELGDSALYLCASSPWTGEGYEQYFGPGTRLTVT.

This clonotype has only a few counts. The rearrangement joins TRBV7-2 to TRBJ2-7; a weak D match, TRBD1 (5 bases). V dropped 3 bases and J dropped 3 bases, with 12 bases sitting between them. The CDR3 sequence is 14 residues long. In germline, CDR1 is SGHTA, CDR2 FQGNSA. CDR3 region: CASSLRQLYYEQYF. DNA of the CDR3: TGTGCCAGCAGCTTGAGACAGCTATACTACGAGCAGTACTTC.

This clonotype was counted many times. The gene calls are TRBV11-2 and TRBJ1-2; TRBD1 matches 7 bases. Germline V gene data show CDR1 as SGHAT and CDR2 as FQNNGV. Trimming cost V 5 bases and J 8 bases; bases outside gene matches: 14. CDR3 length: 15 amino acids. The CDR3 nucleotides are TGTGCCAGCAGCCCCCTCAAGGGGGCGCGTGTAGGCTACACCTTC. This translates into CASSPLKGARVGYTF. Combining the CDR3 with reference TRBV11-2 and TRBJ1-2 gives the whole variable domain EAGVAQSPRYKIIEKRQSVAFWCNPISGHATLYWYQQILGQGPKLLIQFQNNGVVDDSQLPKDRFSAERLKGVDSTLKIQPAKLEDSAVYLCASSPLKGARVGYTFGSGTRLTVV.

This clonotype occurred a few times. This sequence joins TRBV7-3 and TRBJ2-7, with 10 bases fitting TRBD1. The CDR3 spans 15 residues. CDR1 and CDR2 from the germline V gene are SGHTA and FQGTGA. The V segment lost 0 bases and the J segment 7 bases; nucleotides outside the gene matches: 6. For the CDR3, the DNA is TGTGCCAGCAGCTTAACCGGGACAGGGGTCAGAGAGCAGTACTTC. Protein product: CASSLTGTGVREQYF.

This chain links TRBV12-3 or TRBV12-4 with TRBJ2-5; TRBD2 aligns across 13 bases. CDR3 length: 17 amino acids. V dropped 5 bases and J dropped 6; count of bases not matched to a gene: 12. CDR3 nucleotides: TGTGCCAGCAGTCCAGGACTAGCGGGGGCCATCCAGAAGACCCAGTACTTC. As protein: CASSPGLAGAIQKTQYF.

This clonotype was observed a handful of times. The chain is built from TRBV7-3 and TRBJ2-7, with 10 bases fitting TRBD2. This CDR3 is built from 15 residues. Unmatched junction bases numbered 4, after V lost 1 base and J lost 4 bases. Germline values: CDR1 SGHTA, CDR2 FQGTGA. CDR3 protein: CASSLITSGIYEQYF. The CDR3 DNA sequence: TGTGCCAGCAGCTTAATTACTAGCGGGATTTACGAGCAGTACTTC.

This clonotype was seen at least ten times. The chain recombines TRBV7-6 with TRBJ2-1; D gene ambiguous. Germline-derived CDR1 and CDR2 are SGHVS and FNYEAQ. The V end lost 4 bases, the J end lost 6 bases, and 19 bases lay between the germline ends. The CDR3 has 16 residues. CDR3 protein: CASSSSLSTTRNEQFF. The CDR3 DNA follows: TGTGCCAGCAGCTCCTCCCTATCTACGACACGCAATGAGCAGTTCTTC.

This sequence joins TRBV7-2 and TRBJ2-7; TRBD2 matches at 10 bases. The CDR3 spans 15 residues. V lost 6 bases to trimming and J lost 0 bases; unmatched junction nucleotides: 5. Germline CDR1 and CDR2: SGHTA and FQGNSA. CDR3 in DNA: TGTGCCAGCAGACGACTAGCGGGTGTCTCCTACGAGCAGTACTTC. Protein: CASRRLAGVSYEQYF.

The J gene is TRBJ2-7, the V gene TRBV25-1; D might be TRBD1 (5 bases). CDR3 size: 17 residues. Trimming took off 3 bases at V and 3 bases at J, with 21 bases between the two ends. CDR1 is MGHDK, CDR2 SYGVNS, per germline. This CDR3 reads CASSDFDDSGQNYEQYF. The CDR3 DNA reads TGTGCCAGCAGTGACTTCGATGACAGTGGGCAAAACTACGAGCAGTACTTC.

This clonotype was observed a handful of times. The chain employs TRBV25-1 and TRBJ2-1, with TRBD1 identical over 8 bases. The CDR3 is 14 amino acids. Germline V lookup: CDR1 MGHDK, CDR2 SYGVNS. J was trimmed by 3 bases and V by 6 bases; bases with no gene match: 4. CDR3 loop: CASRGTGFYNEQFF. DNA for the CDR3: TGTGCCAGCAGAGGGACAGGATTCTACAATGAGCAGTTCTTC.

V is TRBV29-1 and J is TRBJ1-3; unclear D gene. The CDR3 spans 14 residues. The V end was cut by 2 bases, the J end by 3 bases, with 11 bases between. Germline V gene data show CDR1 as SQVTM and CDR2 as ANQGSEA. The CDR3 loop reads CSVEMAELGNTIYF. The CDR3 DNA sequence: TGCAGCGTTGAAATGGCAGAGCTTGGAAACACCATATATTTT.

This clonotype was recorded a few times. This chain connects TRBV6-6 to TRBJ1-1, with 9 positions matching TRBD1. Trimming cost V 2 bases and J 5 bases; bases outside gene matches: 6. CDR1 is MNHNY, CDR2 SVGAGI, per germline (reference sequence). The CDR3 runs 15 residues. The CDR3 loop is CASSYRDRAFTEAFF. The CDR3 coding sequence is TGTGCCAGCAGTTACCGGGACAGGGCTTTTACTGAAGCTTTCTTT.

This clonotype came up a few times. The chain recombines TRBV20-1 with TRBJ2-1; TRBD2 matches 7 bases. The CDR3 is 15 amino acids. The germline CDR1 and CDR2 sequences are DFQATT and SNEGSKA (reference sequence). The CDR3 DNA sequence: TGCAGGCCCGCGGAACGCGGGAGAAGAGTACTTGAGCAGTTCTTC. This translates into CRPAERGRRVLEQFF.

This clonotype was seen repeatedly, ten times or more. The chain has TRBV4-1 and TRBJ2-6; either TRBD1 or TRBD2 may fit D (5 bases each). V lost 4 bases to trimming and J lost 0 bases, with 13 bases between them. This CDR3 is built from 17 residues. Germline V CDR1 and CDR2: MGHRA, YSYEKL. CDR3 amino acids: CASSPGFGGSGANVLTF. In DNA, the CDR3 is TGCGCCAGCAGCCCCGGTTTTGGGGGCTCTGGGGCCAACGTCCTGACTTTC.

V is TRBV19 and J is TRBJ1-2; no firm D call. The V and J ends lost 0 bases and 2 bases respectively, with 13 bases between them. From germline, CDR1 is LNHDA and CDR2 SQIVND (reference sequence). This CDR3 has 16 amino acids. The CDR3 sequence is CASSIDWQQYNYGYTF. In DNA, the CDR3 is TGTGCCAGTAGTATAGATTGGCAACAATACAACTATGGCTACACCTTC.

The chain couples TRBV27 to TRBJ1-3; 7 bases fit TRBD1. CDR3 length: 16 residues. CDR1 MNHEY and CDR2 SMNVEV come from the germline V gene (reference sequence). J gave up 1 base and V 11 bases, and 14 bases lay outside the gene matches. The CDR3 nucleotides are TGTGCCGCTCAAGCGGGACAGATCCTTTCTGGAAACACCATATATTTT. Translating gives CAAQAGQILSGNTIYF.

V and J are TRBV20-1 and TRBJ2-1, with 12 positions matching TRBD2. The CDR3 covers 14 residues. Germline CDR1 DFQATT, CDR2 SNEGSKA (reference sequence). Trimming at V came to 3 bases and at J to 8 bases, leaving 5 bases not matched to a gene. CDR3 protein: CSASALAGGYEQFF. The CDR3 nucleotides read TGCAGTGCTAGTGCCCTAGCGGGAGGGTATGAGCAGTTCTTC.